These T cell receptor beta chains were read from a single sample in a study of cytomegalovirus exposure and HLA in healthy donors. Profiled with immunoSEQ multiplex PCR; TCRdb holds only in-frame clones, not every one. This repertoire shows 80,000 to 100,000 clones, roughly 75% found once; its top ten account for about 6.8%. The sequenced material came from PBMCs. The receptor source for this set is a man aged 25-45 years in good health and CMV-seronegative. The CDR3 runs from the conserved cysteine through the conserved F or W. D genes are given only for firm matches. Size values are once, few and many counts, or a class for expanded clones, and some rows have none.

V	D	size	J	DNA	CDR3
TRBV27	TRBD1	once	TRBJ2-5	TGTGCCAGCAGCACTGGACAGGGGGATATATGGGAGACCCAGTACTTC	CASSTGQGDIWETQYF
TRBV11-2	TRBD2	-	TRBJ2-3	TGTGCCAGCAGCTTAGATCTTGCCCTCCCCAGCGGGAGGGCCCAGGATACGCAGTATTTT	CASSLDLALPSGRAQDTQYF
TRBV19	-	-	TRBJ1-1	TGTGCCAGTAGTATCCCCATGAACACTGAAGCTTTCTTT	CASSIPMNTEAFF
TRBV10-3	TRBD1	-	TRBJ2-7	TGTGCCATCAGTGTCCGGGACAGAGACTACGAGCAGTACTTC	CAISVRDRDYEQYF
TRBV28	TRBD1	-	TRBJ1-2	TGTGCCAGCGGCGACAGGGTTTACTATGGCTACACCTTC	CASGDRVYYGYTF
TRBV11-2	TRBD2	-	TRBJ2-3	TGTGCCAGCAGCCTCCTCCTTGCGGGGGGGCCAGATACGCAGTATTTT	CASSLLLAGGPDTQYF
TRBV7-2	-	-	TRBJ2-5	TGTGCCGGAGGTGGGGTTGGGCAAGAGACCCAGTACTTC	CAGGGVGQETQYF
TRBV18	-	few	TRBJ1-1	TGTGCCAGCTCACCTCAGCGGGGATCTGAAGCTTTCTTT	CASSPQRGSEAFF
TRBV7-9	TRBD1	few	TRBJ1-5	TGTGCCAGCAGTTTCGACAGGGTTCAGCCCCAGCATTTT	CASSFDRVQPQHF
TRBV15	TRBD2	once	TRBJ2-7	TGTGCCACCAGCAGAGCCGGGGGGGCCTTCTCCTACGAGCAGTACTTC	CATSRAGGAFSYEQYF
TRBV5-8	TRBD2	-	TRBJ2-7	TGTGCCAGCAGCGAGACTAGCGGGGCAACCTACGAGCAGTACTTC	CASSETSGATYEQYF
TRBV5-8	-	-	TRBJ1-2	TGTGCCAGCAGCTTAAGAGGGAACTATGGCTACACCTTC	CASSLRGNYGYTF
TRBV5-8	-	-	TRBJ1-5	TGTGCCAGCAGCCGCGCGGGGGTCCGCATCACGGCCCAGCATTTT	CASSRAGVRITAQHF
TRBV5-5	-	few	TRBJ2-1	TGTGCCAGCAGCTTGTACAGGGTAAGCTCCTACAATGAGCAGTTCTTC	CASSLYRVSSYNEQFF
TRBV7-9	-	-	TRBJ1-1	TGTGCCACTGGACAGCGAAACACTGAAGCTTTCTTT	CATGQRNTEAFF
TRBV5-1	-	-	TRBJ1-2	TGCGCCAGCAGCTTTCAAGGAGGGCGTGATAATGGCTACACCTTC	CASSFQGGRDNGYTF
TRBV30	TRBD1	-	TRBJ1-5	TGTGCCTGGAGTAAAGGGACAGGGGGACAGCCCCAGCATTTT	CAWSKGTGGQPQHF